Listed below are T cell receptor beta chains from one sample, sequenced in a study of T cells expressing NK-cell markers. Following a re-call of the 5' RACE reads, TCRdb has one entry per CDR3 protein and lacks DNA. Its clone listing holds some 340,000 distinct CDR3 sequences. Sequences were obtained from blood T cells: a sorted CD56 or NKG2C T cell subset, CD4+ or CD8+ T cells, or bulk PBMC T cells (not recorded which). The receptor set was obtained from a man aged 18-75 years in good health. CDR3s include the opening cysteine and the closing phenylalanine or tryptophan.

V gene,CDR3 length,J gene,CDR3 protein
TRBV2,14,TRBJ2-2,CASRLGKNTGELFF
TRBV6-6,13,TRBJ1-1,CASRDTGGTEAFF
TRBV19,14,TRBJ2-2,CASSPRQGPGELFF
TRBV3-1,17,TRBJ2-3,CASSQEASPLGTDTQYF
TRBV2,12,TRBJ1-2,CASSITYPGYTF
TRBV20-1,13,TRBJ2-4,CSAKSQGVNIQYF
TRBV25-1,15,TRBJ1-1,CASSEGWKGNTEAFF
TRBV5-1,15,TRBJ1-2,CASSRRTSQNYGYTF
TRBV7-9,17,TRBJ2-4,CASSGTGALLAKNIQYF
TRBV20-1,13,TRBJ2-7,CSAPKGVRYEQYF
TRBV2,18,TRBJ2-3,CASSVRLTSGGGTDTQYF
TRBV6-1,14,TRBJ1-6,CASSEIDRESPLHF
TRBV20-1,13,TRBJ1-5,CSSGTGINQPQHF
TRBV7-2,13,TRBJ1-2,CASSLVRDSGYTF
TRBV18,13,TRBJ1-1,CASSLNRGTEAFF
TRBV11-1,16,TRBJ2-7,CASSFDSGSSSYEQYF
TRBV9,14,TRBJ2-2,CASSVQQGIGELFF
TRBV20-1,16,TRBJ2-4,CSPFAGGSKAKNIQYF
TRBV25-1,14,TRBJ2-3,CASSESTATDTQYF
TRBV18,13,TRBJ1-5,CASSPAALQPQHF
TRBV11-2,15,TRBJ2-5,CASSLLGGQQETQYF
TRBV6-1,16,TRBJ2-3,CASSRIGTSGGDTQYF
TRBV5-1,16,TRBJ2-1,CASSLVGSGGLNEQFF
TRBV20-1,17,TRBJ2-7,CSAREPLGQGTTYEQYF
TRBV27,16,TRBJ2-7,CASSRTLAGGRYEQYF